These 19 T cell receptor beta chains originate from one sample sequenced in a study of T-cell memory formation after mild COVID-19. A single record per CDR3 protein comes from TCRdb applying MiXCR to the 5' RACE reads. There are about 600,000 distinct CDR3 sequences in the sample; roughly 22% occur only once, and around 9.2% lies in the top ten. Sequenced sample: PBMCs or a T cell subset sorted from them (not recorded which). The receptor set was obtained from an adult woman who had mild COVID-19 (a few samples of this study predate the infection). Cell type and time point are not known.

The DNA of the CDR3 is TGTGCCAGCAGTCCCTGGGGACAGGGTGGGTATCAGCCCCAGCATTTT. As protein: CASSPWGQGGYQPQHF. The rearrangement links TRBV6-4 to TRBJ1-5; 9 nucleotides agree with TRBD1. Germline lookup yields CDR1 MRHNA and CDR2 SNTAGT. V lost 5 bases and J lost 5; bases outside the gene matches: 10. The CDR3 length is 16 residues.

The table lists this clonotype with a few counts. This chain joins TRBV12-3 or TRBV12-4 and TRBJ2-7; 7 nucleotides line up with TRBD1. The J segment lost 2 bases and the V segment lost 6 bases, leaving 4 bases of the junction unmatched. The CDR3 runs to 13 residues. DNA of the CDR3: TGTGCCAGCAGGTGGCAGGGGGCCTACGAGCAGTACTTC. It encodes CASRWQGAYEQYF.

This clonotype was observed many times. V and J are TRBV4-1 and TRBJ2-7; no clear D. The CDR3 has 18 residues. V lost 2 bases and J lost 0, with 20 bases in between. Germline CDR1 and CDR2: MGHRA and YSYEKL. The CDR3: CASSQYHATRDLSYEQYF. CDR3 nucleotide sequence: TGCGCCAGCAGCCAATACCATGCGACAAGGGATCTCTCCTACGAGCAGTACTTC.

This clonotype came up a few times. For the CDR3, the DNA is TGTGCCAGCAGTTACTCGGGACAGGGTGCCTCTAGCGAGCAGTACTTC. This gives the protein CASSYSGQGASSEQYF. The chain links TRBV6-2 or TRBV6-3 to TRBJ2-7, with 9 nucleotides matching TRBD1. Germline trimming cut 0 bases from V and 6 bases from J; bases unmatched to any gene: 9. Germline V gives CDR1 MNHEY, CDR2 SVGEGT. This CDR3 has 16 amino acids.

The V gene is TRBV5-1, the J gene TRBJ1-2, with D hard to call. The V gene lost 4 bases and the J gene lost 7 bases, with 14 bases spanning the gap. Per germline, CDR1 SGHRS and CDR2 YFSETQ. The CDR3 sequence is 13 residues long. Written as DNA, the CDR3 is TGCGCCAGCAGCCCCACTGCCGACGGTGGCTACACCTTC. Translated, it gives CASSPTADGGYTF. Together with reference TRBV5-1 and TRBJ1-2, the CDR3 gives the full variable domain: KAGVTQTPRYLIKTRGQQVTLSCSPISGHRSVSWYQQTPGQGLQFLFEYFSETQRNKGNFPGRFSGRQFSNSRSEMNVSTLELGDSALYLCASSPTADGGYTFGSGTRLTVV.

The chain joins TRBV6-5 to TRBJ2-7; 8 bases are shared with TRBD2. This CDR3 spans 16 amino acids. Germline loops: CDR1 MNHEY, CDR2 SVGAGI. Trimming at V came to 8 bases and at J to 0 bases, leaving 12 bases not matched to a gene. The CDR3 region has the DNA TGTGCCAGCTCAGACCGGGAGGGACCCAGCTCCTACGAGCAGTACTTC. Translation gives CASSDREGPSSYEQYF.

The chain combines TRBV5-5 with TRBJ1-1; D remains unclear. The CDR3 is made up of 16 amino acids. V lost 0 bases, J lost 1 base, and 13 bases lay in between. Germline-derived CDR1 and CDR2 are SGHKS and YYEKEE (reference sequence). The CDR3 is CASSLEGFQSNTEAFF. The CDR3 nucleotides read TGTGCCAGCAGCTTGGAAGGCTTCCAATCGAACACTGAAGCTTTCTTT.

This clonotype was counted a few times. The chain uses TRBV19 and TRBJ2-1; a weak D match, TRBD1 (5 bases). Germline assignment: CDR1 LNHDA and CDR2 SQIVND (reference sequence). The CDR3 covers 14 residues. V was cut by 4 bases and J by 5 bases, with 12 bases left in between. The CDR3 DNA is TGTGCCAGTAGTAGGCAGGGAAACCACAATGAGCAGTTCTTC. Protein: CASSRQGNHNEQFF.

This chain uses TRBV10-3 with TRBJ2-5; weak D call: TRBD2 (6 bases). CDR1 ENHRY and CDR2 SYGVKD come from the germline V gene. Trimming removed 8 bases at V and 5 bases at J, with 12 bases between. CDR3 length equals 12 residues. CDR3 residues: CAIGPGVETQYF. DNA for the CDR3: TGTGCCATCGGGCCGGGAGTGGAGACCCAGTACTTC.

The rearrangement links TRBV5-1 to TRBJ2-1, with 11 bases aligning to TRBD1. Losses at the gene ends were 4 bases for V and 8 bases for J; bases not matched to a gene: 5. CDR3 length equals 14 residues. Germline assignment: CDR1 SGHRS and CDR2 YFSETQ. The CDR3 sequence: CASSHGQGAYEQFF. The CDR3 nucleotides are TGCGCCAGCAGCCACGGACAGGGGGCCTATGAGCAGTTCTTC.

The genes are TRBV9 and TRBJ2-7; D gene uncertain. The CDR3 length is 13 residues. Trimming left V 4 bases short and J 2 bases short, with 10 bases between. Germline CDR1 SGDLS, CDR2 YYNGEE. CDR3 loop: CASSQGGAYEQYF. The DNA for the CDR3 is TGTGCCAGCAGCCAAGGCGGCGCCTACGAGCAGTACTTC.

The chain has TRBV4-3 and TRBJ2-6; a possible D gene is TRBD1 (6 bases). The V and J ends lost 3 bases and 6 bases respectively, with 24 bases between them. The CDR3 loop spans 19 amino acids. Germline loops: CDR1 LGHNA, CDR2 YSLEER. CDR3 sequence reads: CASSQSWTASKYEANVLTF. Written as DNA, the CDR3 is TGCGCCAGCAGCCAGAGTTGGACAGCCTCCAAGTATGAGGCCAACGTCCTGACTTTC.

The table lists this clonotype with a few counts. J is TRBJ2-2 and V is TRBV12-3 or TRBV12-4, with 7 nucleotides matching TRBD2. This CDR3 spans 17 amino acids. The V segment lost 5 bases and the J segment 0 bases; nucleotides outside the gene matches: 9. CDR3 loop: CASSQQTGTTNTGELFF. As DNA, the CDR3 is TGTGCCAGCAGTCAACAAACCGGGACTACGAACACCGGGGAGCTGTTTTTT.

This clonotype has just a few counts. The chain employs TRBV6-5 and TRBJ1-1; D not certain. Germline lookup yields CDR1 MNHEY and CDR2 SVGAGI. V lost 2 bases and J 0 bases, leaving 10 bases between the germline ends. The CDR3 loop spans 15 amino acids. DNA for the CDR3: TGTGCCAGCAGTTACCACGGGCCCGTGAACACTGAAGCTTTCTTT. Protein sequence: CASSYHGPVNTEAFF.

This clonotype showed up many times. J is TRBJ2-7 and V is TRBV4-1, with 13 bases aligning to TRBD2. The CDR3 is 18 residues long. V lost 1 base and J lost 1; bases outside the gene matches: 7. Germline V CDR1 and CDR2: MGHRA, YSYEKL. The CDR3 sequence is CASSQVTSGGDFSYEQYF. CDR3 nucleotides: TGCGCCAGCAGCCAAGTTACTAGCGGGGGGGATTTTTCCTACGAGCAGTACTTC.

This clonotype was seen more than once but under ten times. The genes are TRBV30 and TRBJ2-7, with D possibly TRBD1 on 6 matching bases. Germline values: CDR1 GTSNPN, CDR2 SVGIG (reference sequence). The CDR3 consists of 12 residues. V gave up 2 bases and J gave up 5 bases, with 10 bases separating them. CDR3 sequence: CAWSSGDHEQYF. DNA for the CDR3: TGTGCCTGGAGTTCAGGGGACCACGAGCAGTACTTC.

The table lists this clonotype with many counts. This chain joins TRBV9 and TRBJ1-4; D is ambiguous. The V gene's germline CDR1 is SGDLS and CDR2 YYNGEE. This CDR3 spans 14 amino acids. V shed 0 bases and J shed 1 base, with 4 bases lying between them. The CDR3 coding sequence is TGTGCCAGCAGCGTAGACGAAACTAATGAAAAACTGTTTTTT. This sequence encodes CASSVDETNEKLFF.

There are many counts of this clonotype. The chain joins TRBV12-3 or TRBV12-4 to TRBJ2-1, with 8 bases that match TRBD1. The length of the CDR3 is 17 residues. The J segment lost 0 bases and the V segment lost 6 bases, leaving 10 bases of the junction unmatched. The CDR3 DNA is TGTGCCAGCAGCCAATGGACAGGGTTGAGCTCCTACAATGAGCAGTTCTTC. As protein: CASSQWTGLSSYNEQFF.

This clonotype was counted a few times. The chain links TRBV7-2 to TRBJ2-3; tentative D call: TRBD1 (5 bases). The V gene lost 5 bases and the J gene lost 0 bases, with 18 bases spanning the gap. This CDR3 is 17 amino acids long. The V gene's germline CDR1 is SGHTA and CDR2 FQGNSA. The CDR3 sequence: CASSARTGPPSTDTQYF. Written as DNA, the CDR3 is TGTGCCAGCAGCGCAAGAACAGGTCCCCCAAGCACAGATACGCAGTATTTT.